Sequencing of this TCR beta chain was carried out in a study of cytomegalovirus exposure and HLA in healthy donors (dated by TCRdb to about 2017). For context, the study as a whole: According to a later analysis, one platform produced both the 110 or so validation repertoires and the 720 or so repertoires of the first cohort. The study was designed to test whether signatures of past pathogen exposure could be identified by cataloging public T cell receptors. Along with the approximately 620-subject first cohort, a separate validation cohort of 120 different subjects was used. The study combined high-throughput TCR immunosequencing, statistical association of individual TCRs with disease status, and machine learning to predict cytomegalovirus infection status. Broad study findings and their caveats: The classifier was reported to diagnose cytomegalovirus status with high specificity and sensitivity in both the original cohort and the validation cohort. Of the cluster scores, 90% to 95% were above 0 in a later analysis, which found that TCRs clustered in the first cohort also tended to co-occur in the 95 to 150 validation repertoires. The validation cohort had no HLA typing available for a later analysis, so co-occurrence within that cohort was assessed over all 120 or so repertoires. In vitro tests confirmed that a few of the cytomegalovirus-associated TCR beta chains recognize cytomegalovirus antigens. In the study, some 160 TCR beta chains were listed as associated with cytomegalovirus. While some public TCRs were present in many individuals, most TCR sequences turned up only very rarely across donors. It was suggested by the authors that the approach could potentially be generalized to other disease states and immunological phenotypes.

Notes on this clone: Its recognized antigen is unknown. The record has no base qualities; no much larger clone is one base away.

To prepare the library, the immunoSEQ multiplex PCR assay was applied. As for the original processing: To diagnose cytomegalovirus status from the catalog of TCR beta chain sequences, a statistical classification framework was built. What TCRdb holds here is the immuneACCESS table cut down to in-frame rearrangements. Part of the clones is not present; checked against another copy, under half of the missing clones reflect an unresolved V gene, and the others are unexplained. V and J calls and clone size are those listed in that table; D and trimming were worked out from the DNA. Present in this sample are 150,000 to 200,000 clones, approximately 88% of which were seen just once. The ten most abundant clones make up around 7% of the sample. The donors belonged to the validation cohort of over a hundred subjects, which was separate from the approximately 700-subject first cohort. After removal of 4 bases from V and 5 bases from J, the junction retains 7 bases not matched to a gene. There are 15 amino acids in the CDR3, from cysteine to phenylalanine inclusive. Just the 45-base CDR3 DNA is kept, in frame starting at base 1. As encoded in the germline V gene, CDR1 is SGHNT while CDR2 is YENEEA.

The receptor comes from a young man in good health and CMV-seropositive. Recombination linked TRBV11-3 to TRBJ2-4; 8 bases in the middle match TRBD1. Source material: PBMCs. The CDR3 protein sequence reads: CASSSGRGQENIQYF. The DNA reads as follows: TGTGCCAGCAGCTCAGGCAGGGGGCAGGAAAACATTCAGTACTTC.